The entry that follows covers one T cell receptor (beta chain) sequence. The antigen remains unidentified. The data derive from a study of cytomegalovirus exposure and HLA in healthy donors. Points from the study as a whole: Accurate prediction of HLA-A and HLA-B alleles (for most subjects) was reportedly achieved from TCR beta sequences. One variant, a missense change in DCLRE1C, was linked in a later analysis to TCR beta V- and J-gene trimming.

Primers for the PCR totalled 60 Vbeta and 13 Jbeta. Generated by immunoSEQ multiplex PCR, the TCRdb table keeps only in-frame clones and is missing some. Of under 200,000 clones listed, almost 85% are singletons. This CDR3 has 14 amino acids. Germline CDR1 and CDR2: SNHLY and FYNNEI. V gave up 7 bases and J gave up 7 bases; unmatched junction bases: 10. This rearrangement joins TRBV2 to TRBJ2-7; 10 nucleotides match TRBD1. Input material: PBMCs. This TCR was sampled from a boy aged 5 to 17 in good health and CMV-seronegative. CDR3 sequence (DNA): TGTGCCAGCAAGTACGACAGGGGGCCAAATGAGCAGTACTTC. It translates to CASKYDRGPNEQYF. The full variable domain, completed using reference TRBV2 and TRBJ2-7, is EPEVTQTPSHQVTQMGQEVILRCVPISNHLYFYWYRQILGQKVEFLVSFYNNEISEKSEIFDDQFSVERPDGSNFTLKIRSTKLEDSAMYFCASKYDRGPNEQYFGPGTRLTVT.